A selection of T cell receptor beta chains follows, all from one sample in a study of identical twins. TCRdb reprocessed the 5' RACE reads via MiXCR and lists one record per CDR3 protein. The repertoire includes 200,000 to 250,000 distinct CDR3 sequences, 7.5% of them detected once, and 1.9% sits in the top ten. The data also belong to a second study, concerning yellow fever vaccine responses in identical twins.

The source material was memory (CD45RO+) T cells sorted from blood. These receptors were obtained from a woman under 30 in good health. Both conserved end residues are trimmed from each CDR3. Clone size is not always given. Where it is, it says once, few, many or a class for expanded clones.

>many|10|TRBV28
ASSQRSGELF
>.|15|TRBV10-3
AISESHQRGSNQPQH
>.|14|TRBV5-1
ASSLEVSGGTYEQY
>many|12|TRBV11-3
ASSLGGYQETQY
>.|12|TRBV5-1
ASRTGEVNTEAF
>.|14|TRBV4-3
ASSPLAGGGDNEQF
>few|16|TRBV29-1
SVEDVGGGREVDNEQF
>many|10|TRBV20-1
SASDGTYEQY
>.|14|TRBV11-3
ASSPGLAGLADTQY
>.|12|TRBV5-1
ASSLSGRNTEAF
>few|9|TRBV29-1
SVGVREKLF
>many|12|TRBV7-2
ASSLAGPLYEQY
>few|14|TRBV4-2
ASSQARGDLGYGYT
>many|12|TRBV4-3
ASSGQRNTGELF
>many|12|TRBV20-1
SADRGLAGALQY
>.|15|TRBV19
ASSTPGTRQILNEQF
>many|12|TRBV7-6
ASSSPQERGTQY
>.|12|TRBV5-1
ASSLGQVQETQY
>few|13|TRBV20-1
SVTTSTGGNSPLH
>few|13|TRBV3-1
ASSQDPRGATEAF
>few|11|TRBV10-3
AISESYGYEQY
>.|14|TRBV3-1
ASSPKILALGREQY
>.|12|TRBV10-2
ASRRLAGDNEQF
>many|11|TRBV6-1
ASSAEVYTEAF
>.|14|TRBV27
ASSSEGTSGAYTQY
>.|13|TRBV20-1
SARATSGLTYEQY
>few|14|TRBV7-9
ASSLGTGSENEKLF
>many|13|TRBV13
ASSFGTGGYNEQF
>.|12|TRBV5-1
ASTPGQTYNEQF
>.|12|TRBV7-9
ASSPTLPTDTQY
>.|9|TRBV28
ASSRIYEQY
>many|11|TRBV29-1
SVDSYTRDTQY
>.|14|TRBV11-2
ASNLLGGSSSYEQY
>.|13|TRBV7-2
ASSLTSGSSNEQF
>.|14|TRBV6-5
ASSYSGTGHTGELF
>many|11|TRBV6-1
ASSINRYTEAF
>.|16|TRBV15
ATSRAWSGGGGKNIQY
>.|12|TRBV27
ASRMRRANEKLF
>many|11|TRBV12-3/TRBV12-4
ASSSDGNYGYT
>.|11|TRBV29-1
SVERQGTGELF
>many|14|TRBV24-1
ATSDNRDTSYGGQY
>.|11|TRBV20-1
SGQRDSNYGYT
>.|14|TRBV9
ASSFRGGQGDEKLF
>few|18|TRBV6-4
ASSDSDKGGHPDSGNTIY
>few|11|TRBV2
ASRGQLNEKLF
>many|13|TRBV20-1
SARDLGQYTGELF
>many|12|TRBV24-1
ATRGPLESNEQF
>.|12|TRBV7-2
ASSFQGGGETQY
>many|13|TRBV9
ASSVTDSNNSPLH
>few|11|TRBV10-3
AISGQGTYEQY
>.|11|TRBV6-5
ASRYPSNSEQF
>many|16|TRBV15
ATSGIPFSGPNTGELF
>many|15|TRBV3-1
ASSPSLTSGSYNEQF
>.|12|TRBV29-1
SVPGSRGGNEQF
>.|15|TRBV7-3
ASSLFGGGAIGETQY
>many|14|TRBV27
ASRTGGSRKSYEQY